These 10 T cell receptor beta chains were all obtained from the same sample, sequenced in a study of shared clonotypes between healthy human individuals. Profiled with immunoSEQ multiplex PCR; TCRdb holds only in-frame clones, not every one. The profile covers about 2 million clones, with roughly 94% appearing a single time and 0.13% taken by the ten largest. The sample was naive CD4+ T cells sorted from blood. Subset meaning: CD45RA+ positively selected. The receptors were gathered from a man aged 18 to 30 in good health.

This chain uses TRBV2 with TRBJ2-1, with TRBD2 identical over 9 bases. Per germline, CDR1 SNHLY and CDR2 FYNNEI. After removal of 9 bases from V and 2 bases from J, the junction contained 5 bases not matched to a gene. The CDR3 contains 14 residues. CDR3 nucleotides: TGTGCCAGTGGGCGGGAGGGACCCTACAATGAGCAGTTCTTC. Protein sequence: CASGREGPYNEQFF.

Details on this clone: Other DNA sequences of this sample code for an identical CDR3. The gene calls are TRBV30 and TRBJ1-1; perhaps TRBD1 as D (5 bases). The CDR3 totals 13 residues. Trimming shortened V by 2 bases and J by 1 base, and 8 bases separated the two germline ends. Per the germline V gene, CDR1 is GTSNPN and CDR2 is SVGIG (reference sequence). CDR3 coding DNA: TGTGCCTGGAGTCGCAGGGAGAACACTGAAGCTTTCTTT. Residues: CAWSRRENTEAFF.

The CDR3 coding sequence is TGTGCCTGGACCAAGGGGAACGGGCTAAGCTCCTACAATGAGCAGTTCTTC. It is translated as CAWTKGNGLSSYNEQFF. V and J are TRBV30 and TRBJ2-1; D might be TRBD1 (5 bases). Trimming took 4 bases from V and 0 from J, leaving 19 bases between them. The CDR3 is 17 residues long. Germline V gene lookup returns CDR1 GTSNPN and CDR2 SVGIG (reference sequence).

Only a few counts were recorded for this clone. The chain employs TRBV6-6 and TRBJ2-7, with a tentative D call TRBD1 (6 bases). Trimming stripped 0 bases from V and 2 bases from J, with 8 bases between. The germline V gene has CDR1 MNHNY and CDR2 SVGAGI (reference sequence). The CDR3 covers 14 residues. This chain's CDR3 is CASSYSPGAYEQYF. The CDR3 region has the DNA TGTGCCAGCAGTTACTCGCCAGGGGCCTACGAGCAGTACTTC.

CDR3 DNA: TGTGCCAGCTCACCTGGTAGCGGGGGACCCACGGTGGATGAGCAGTTCTTC. Translation: CASSPGSGGPTVDEQFF. V and J are TRBV18 and TRBJ2-1; 9 bases match TRBD2. This CDR3 is built from 17 residues. Unmatched junction bases numbered 14, after V lost 3 bases and J lost 8 bases. The germline CDR1 and CDR2 sequences are KGHSH and LQKENI.

The V and J genes are TRBV6-6 and TRBJ1-5; D is perhaps TRBD1 (6 bases). This CDR3 has 16 residues. V was shortened by 4 bases and J by 6 bases, with 19 bases between the two germline ends. The V gene's germline CDR1 is MNHNY and CDR2 SVGAGI (reference sequence). Written as DNA, the CDR3 is TGTGCCAGCAGTTCCTCCTTAGGGGGGGTGCGTCAGCCCCAGCATTTT. Translated, it gives CASSSSLGGVRQPQHF.

Comments on this clone: This sample includes further DNA sequences coding for the same CDR3. V is TRBV2 and J is TRBJ2-5; D ambiguous. V was trimmed by 6 bases and J by 5 bases, leaving 10 bases between them. The CDR3 runs 12 residues. Per germline, CDR1 SNHLY and CDR2 FYNNEI. CDR3 in amino acids: CASRAEKETQYF. The CDR3 DNA is TGTGCCAGCAGGGCAGAGAAGGAGACCCAGTACTTC.

The J gene is TRBJ2-5, the V gene TRBV6-1, with D hard to call. The CDR3 extends over 12 amino acids. Germline V CDR1 and CDR2: MNHNS, SASEGT. Trimming took off 2 bases at V and 9 bases at J, with 10 bases between the two ends. The CDR3 protein is CASSEPLGPQYF. CDR3 bases: TGTGCCAGCAGTGAACCCCTGGGTCCCCAGTACTTC.

The J gene is TRBJ2-7, the V gene TRBV27; TRBD2 matches 11 bases. The V and J ends lost 4 bases and 0 bases, in that order; junction bases with no gene match: 8. The germline V gene encodes CDR1 MNHEY and CDR2 SMNVEV (reference sequence). This CDR3 region has 17 residues. Here the CDR3 reads CASSSLAGGRSSYEQYF. As DNA, the CDR3 is TGTGCCAGCAGTTCCCTAGCGGGGGGCCGGAGCTCCTACGAGCAGTACTTC.

This clone was counted a single time. A much larger clone lies a single base off, so this may be a read error. The V call is TRBV10-1, the J call TRBJ1-1; D perhaps matches TRBD1 (6 bases). This CDR3 is built from 14 residues. The V and J ends lost 6 bases and 1 base respectively, with 12 bases between them. The germline gives CDR1 WNHNN, CDR2 SYGVQD (reference sequence). This chain's CDR3 is CASSFGQKNTEAFF. The CDR3 coding sequence is TGCGCCAGCAGCTTTGGACAGAAGAACACTGAAGCTTTCTTT.